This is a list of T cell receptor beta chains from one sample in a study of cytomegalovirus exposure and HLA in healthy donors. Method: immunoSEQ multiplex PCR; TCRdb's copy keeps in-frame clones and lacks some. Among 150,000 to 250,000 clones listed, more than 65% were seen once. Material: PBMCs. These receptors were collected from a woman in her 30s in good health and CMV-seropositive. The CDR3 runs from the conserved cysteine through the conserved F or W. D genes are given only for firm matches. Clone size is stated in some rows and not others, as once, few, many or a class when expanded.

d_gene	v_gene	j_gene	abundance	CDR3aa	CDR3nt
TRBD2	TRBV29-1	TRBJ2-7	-	CSVVGLAGIPTKQYF	TGCAGCGTTGTAGGACTAGCGGGGATCCCTACGAAGCAGTACTTC
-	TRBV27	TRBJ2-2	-	CASSPHRRNTGELFF	TGTGCCAGCAGTCCCCACAGGAGGAACACCGGGGAGCTGTTTTTT
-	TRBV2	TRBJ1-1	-	CASSGASYTEAFF	TGTGCCAGCAGTGGGGCTTCCTACACTGAAGCTTTCTTT
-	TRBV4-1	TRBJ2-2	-	CASSRQQNTGELFF	TGCGCCAGTAGCCGACAGCAGAACACCGGGGAGCTGTTTTTT
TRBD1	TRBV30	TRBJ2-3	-	CAWIPTGADTQYF	TGTGCCTGGATTCCGACAGGGGCAGATACGCAGTATTTT
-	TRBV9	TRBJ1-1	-	CASSAPDSKTEAFF	TGTGCCAGCAGCGCTCCCGACAGTAAGACTGAAGCTTTCTTT
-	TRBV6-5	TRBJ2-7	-	CASSPGTNSYEQYF	TGTGCCAGCAGCCCCGGGACAAACTCCTACGAGCAGTACTTC
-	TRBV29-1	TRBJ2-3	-	CSVERAGGTTDTQYF	TGCAGCGTTGAACGAGCGGGCGGAACCACAGATACGCAGTATTTT
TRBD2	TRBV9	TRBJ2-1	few	CASSVGSPTSGNEQFF	TGTGCCAGCAGCGTAGGATCCCCAACTAGCGGCAATGAGCAGTTCTTC
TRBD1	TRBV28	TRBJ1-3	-	CASSRGQVSINTIYF	TGTGCCAGCAGCCGGGGACAGGTCTCAATAAACACCATATATTTT
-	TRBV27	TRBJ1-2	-	CASSSIQGRGNGYTF	TGTGCCAGCAGTTCAATACAGGGAAGAGGCAATGGCTACACCTTC
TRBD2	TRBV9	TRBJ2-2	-	CASSVAPLREDDTGELFF	TGTGCCAGCAGCGTAGCTCCTTTGCGGGAGGACGACACCGGGGAGCTGTTTTTT
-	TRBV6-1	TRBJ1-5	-	CASSEAWGFWTLSNQPQHF	TGTGCCAGCAGTGAAGCGTGGGGTTTTTGGACACTTAGCAATCAGCCCCAGCATTTT
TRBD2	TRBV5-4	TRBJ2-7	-	CASSPSGGGSFYEQYF	TGTGCCAGCAGTCCGAGCGGGGGGGGTTCTTTCTACGAGCAGTACTTC
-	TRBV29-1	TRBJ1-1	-	CSVEVVDNTEAFF	TGCAGCGTTGAGGTTGTAGATAACACTGAAGCTTTCTTT
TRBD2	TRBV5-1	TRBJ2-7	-	CASSPTSGSAGVYEQYF	TGCGCCAGCAGTCCTACTAGCGGGAGCGCCGGTGTATACGAGCAGTACTTC
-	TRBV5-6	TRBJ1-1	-	CASSLSPGRNTEAFF	TGTGCCAGCAGCTTGTCGCCAGGCCGGAACACTGAAGCTTTCTTT
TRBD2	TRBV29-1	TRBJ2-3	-	CSVELAGTDTQYF	TGCAGCGTTGAACTAGCGGGAACAGATACGCAGTATTTT
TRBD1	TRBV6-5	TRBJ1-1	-	CASSRDRNTEAFF	TGTGCCAGCAGCCGGGACAGGAACACTGAAGCTTTCTTT
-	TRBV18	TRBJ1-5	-	CASSPYGRGRDNQPQHF	TGTGCCAGCTCACCGTATGGTAGGGGAAGGGACAATCAGCCCCAGCATTTT
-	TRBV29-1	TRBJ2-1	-	CSVIGSTTEQFF	TGCAGCGTGATAGGGAGCACCACTGAGCAGTTCTTC
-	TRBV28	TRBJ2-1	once	CASSLRREQQFF	TGTGCCAGCAGTTTACGCAGGGAACAGCAGTTCTTC
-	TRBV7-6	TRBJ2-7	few	CASSLESGKRYEQYF	TGTGCCAGCAGCTTAGAATCCGGGAAGCGCTACGAGCAGTACTTC
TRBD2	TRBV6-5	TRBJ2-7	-	CASRGGRRSYEQYF	TGTGCCAGCAGGGGGGGGAGGAGGAGCTACGAGCAGTACTTC
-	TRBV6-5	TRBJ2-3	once	CASSARLADTQYF	TGTGCCAGCAGTGCCCGACTAGCAGATACGCAGTATTTT
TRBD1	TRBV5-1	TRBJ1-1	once	CASSQLGQGYTEAFF	TGCGCCAGCAGCCAACTGGGACAGGGCTACACTGAAGCTTTCTTT
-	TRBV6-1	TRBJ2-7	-	CASSDRDILREQYF	TGTGCCAGCAGTGACCGGGACATCTTACGTGAGCAGTACTTC
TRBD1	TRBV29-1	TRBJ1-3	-	CSALVPGQWTTSGNTIYF	TGCAGCGCTTTAGTCCCGGGACAGTGGACAACCTCTGGAAACACCATATATTTT
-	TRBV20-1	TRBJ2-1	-	CSAMRNEQFF	TGCAGTGCTATGCGCAATGAGCAGTTCTTC
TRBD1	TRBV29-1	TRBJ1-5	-	CSVWTGVENQPQHF	TGCAGCGTCTGGACAGGGGTGGAGAATCAGCCCCAGCATTTT
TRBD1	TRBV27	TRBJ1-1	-	CASSLLNRGLPMNTEAFF	TGTGCCAGCAGTCTCCTTAACAGGGGATTACCTATGAACACTGAAGCTTTCTTT
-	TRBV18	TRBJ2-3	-	CASSPNFAGTSSTDTQYF	TGTGCCAGCTCACCCAATTTCGCCGGGACAAGTAGCACAGATACGCAGTATTTT
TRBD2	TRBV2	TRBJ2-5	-	CASSAGLVGIGETQYF	TGTGCCAGCAGTGCGGGACTAGTAGGTATAGGGGAGACCCAGTACTTC
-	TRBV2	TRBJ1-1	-	CASSEEGLRLKAFF	TGTGCCAGCAGTGAAGAGGGGCTCAGGCTAAAAGCTTTCTTT
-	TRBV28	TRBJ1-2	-	CASSQTGSYGYTF	TGTGCCAGCAGCCAAACAGGGAGCTATGGCTACACCTTC